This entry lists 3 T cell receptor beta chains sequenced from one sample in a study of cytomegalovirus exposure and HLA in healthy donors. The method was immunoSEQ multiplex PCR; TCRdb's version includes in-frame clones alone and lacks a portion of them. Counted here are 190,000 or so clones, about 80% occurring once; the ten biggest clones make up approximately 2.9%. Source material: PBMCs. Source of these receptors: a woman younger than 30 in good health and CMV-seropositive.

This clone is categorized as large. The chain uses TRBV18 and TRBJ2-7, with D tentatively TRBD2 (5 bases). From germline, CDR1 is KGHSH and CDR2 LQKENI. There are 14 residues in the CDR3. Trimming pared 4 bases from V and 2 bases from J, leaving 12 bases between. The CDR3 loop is CASSLRTGPYEQYF. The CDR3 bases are TGTGCCAGCTCACTGCGGACTGGACCCTACGAGCAGTACTTC. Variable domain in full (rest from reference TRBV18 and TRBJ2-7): NAGVMQNPRHLVRRRGQEARLRCSPMKGHSHVYWYRQLPEEGLKFMVYLQKENIIDESGMPKERFSAEFPKEGPSILRIQQVVRGDSAAYFCASSLRTGPYEQYFGPGTRLTVT.

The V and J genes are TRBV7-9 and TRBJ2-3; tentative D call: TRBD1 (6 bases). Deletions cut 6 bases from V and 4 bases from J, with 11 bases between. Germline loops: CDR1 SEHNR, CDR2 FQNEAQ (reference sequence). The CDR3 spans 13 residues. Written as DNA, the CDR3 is TGTGCCAGCAGAGCCTCAGGGGCAGATACGCAGTATTTT. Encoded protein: CASRASGADTQYF.

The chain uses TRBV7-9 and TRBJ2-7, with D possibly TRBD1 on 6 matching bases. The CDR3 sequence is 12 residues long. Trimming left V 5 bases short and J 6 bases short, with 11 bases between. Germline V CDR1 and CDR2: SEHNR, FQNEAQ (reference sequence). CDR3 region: CASSPDRAEQYF. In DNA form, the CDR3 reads TGTGCCAGCAGCCCGGACAGAGCCGAGCAGTACTTC.